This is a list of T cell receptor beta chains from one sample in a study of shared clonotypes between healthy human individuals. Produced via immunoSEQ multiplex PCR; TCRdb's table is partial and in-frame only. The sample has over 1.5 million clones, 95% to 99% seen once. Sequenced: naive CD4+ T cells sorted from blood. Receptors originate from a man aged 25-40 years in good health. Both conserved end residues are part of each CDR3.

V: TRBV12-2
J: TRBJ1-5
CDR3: CASRRVQDQPQHF

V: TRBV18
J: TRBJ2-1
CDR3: CASSPRVGTGPPGEQFF

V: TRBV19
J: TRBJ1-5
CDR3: CASKSWTPANQPQHF

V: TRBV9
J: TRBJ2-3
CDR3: CASSPLGLAGGDTQYF

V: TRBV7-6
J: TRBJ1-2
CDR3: CASSLGRGGGYTF

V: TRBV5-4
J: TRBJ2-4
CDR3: CASSSFGLAKNIQYF

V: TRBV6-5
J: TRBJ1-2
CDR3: CASSDTGTGEGYTF

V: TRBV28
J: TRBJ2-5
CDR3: CASRSYRGRRGKETQYF

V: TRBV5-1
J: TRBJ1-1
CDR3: CASSLAERRGRTEAFF

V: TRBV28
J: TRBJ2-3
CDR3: CASSPFRLAGGTDTQYF